These 29 T cell receptor beta chains originate from one sample sequenced in a study of blood T cell repertoires in COVID-19. The repertoire was sequenced with immunoSEQ multiplex PCR; TCRdb's copy has only in-frame clones and lacks some. The sample holds about 410,000 clones; around 90% are singletons and the top ten take under 0.7%. The specimen was PBMCs or T cells enriched from blood (not recorded which). The receptors come from a man younger than 35 who had recovered from COVID-19.

The rearrangement uses TRBV5-8 and TRBJ1-5, with D unresolved. The CDR3 has 16 residues. V was shortened by 6 bases and J by 1 base, with 17 bases between the two germline ends. Germline V lookup: CDR1 SGHTS, CDR2 YDEGEE. In DNA, the CDR3 is TGTGCCAGCACCCTTCTTGGAGGGTTGAGCAATCAGCCCCAGCATTTT. Amino acid sequence: CASTLLGGLSNQPQHF.

For the CDR3, the DNA is TGCGCCAGCAGCTTGGTCGGGGGGGCAGGCGAGCAGTTCTTC. It codes for CASSLVGGAGEQFF. The chain recombines TRBV5-1 with TRBJ2-1, with TRBD2 identical over 8 bases. The V segment lost 0 bases and the J segment 10 bases; nucleotides outside the gene matches: 6. Germline CDR1 reads SGHRS; CDR2 reads YFSETQ. The CDR3 runs 14 residues.

This clone was recorded a few times. This chain connects TRBV13 to TRBJ2-1; D not certain. Per germline, CDR1 PRHDT and CDR2 FYEKMQ (reference sequence). This CDR3 has 14 amino acids. V lost 0 bases to trimming and J lost 0 bases, with 3 bases between them. The CDR3 DNA reads TGTGCCAGCAGCTTAGGAGCCTCCTACAATGAGCAGTTCTTC. The encoded protein is CASSLGASYNEQFF.

The rearrangement links TRBV5-4 to TRBJ1-1, with D tentatively TRBD1 (5 bases). V lost 5 bases and J lost 5, with 16 bases in between. CDR1 and CDR2 from the germline V gene are SGHNT and YYREEE (reference sequence). The CDR3 runs to 14 residues. The CDR3 sequence is CASSRGGGKTEAFF. The DNA of the CDR3 is TGTGCCAGCAGTCGCGGGGGGGGGAAAACTGAAGCTTTCTTT. Using reference TRBV5-4 and TRBJ1-1 for the parts outside the CDR3, the full variable domain is ETGVTQSPTHLIKTRGQQVTLRCSSQSGHNTVSWYQQALGQGPQFIFQYYREEENGRGNFPPRFSGLQFPNYSSELNVNALELDDSALYLCASSRGGGKTEAFFGQGTRLTVV.

The rearrangement joins TRBV6-2 or TRBV6-3 to TRBJ2-3, with 9 bases that match TRBD2. J lost 1 base, V lost 2 bases, and 7 bases had no gene match. The CDR3 loop spans 17 amino acids. Germline V gene data show CDR1 as MNHEY and CDR2 as SVGEGT. The CDR3 DNA follows: TGTGCCAGCAGTTACAACGTAGCGGGGGATCGCACAGATACGCAGTATTTT. As protein: CASSYNVAGDRTDTQYF.

The chain couples TRBV28 to TRBJ1-5, with D maybe TRBD1 (6 bases). The V and J ends lost 10 bases and 3 bases respectively, with 10 bases between them. The germline V gene encodes CDR1 MDHEN and CDR2 SYDVKM. This CDR3 is built from 12 residues. DNA of the CDR3: TGTGCCACCAGGGGCATCAATCAGCCCCAGCATTTT. Amino acids: CATRGINQPQHF. Combining the CDR3 with reference TRBV28 and TRBJ1-5 gives the whole variable domain DVKVTQSSRYLVKRTGEKVFLECVQDMDHENMFWYRQDPGLGLRLIYFSYDVKMKEKGDIPEGYSVSREKKERFSLILESASTNQTSMYLCATRGINQPQHFGDGTRLSIL.

This clone came up once. This chain uses TRBV30 with TRBJ2-5; D is ambiguous. Germline CDR1 reads GTSNPN; CDR2 reads SVGIG (reference sequence). The CDR3 has 12 residues. The V end lost 8 bases, the J end lost 3 bases, and 13 bases lay between the germline ends. The CDR3 loop is CAEKAQKETQYF. The DNA of the CDR3 is TGTGCCGAGAAGGCACAGAAAGAGACCCAGTACTTC.

The chain uses TRBV27 and TRBJ2-7; TRBD2 aligns across 11 bases. Germline CDR1 reads MNHEY; CDR2 reads SMNVEV (reference sequence). The V segment lost 5 bases and the J segment 4 bases; nucleotides outside the gene matches: 4. This CDR3 has 14 residues. This CDR3 reads CASSHRLAGYEQYF. The CDR3 nucleotides read TGTGCCAGCAGTCACCGACTAGCGGGATACGAGCAGTACTTC.

The V gene is TRBV5-1, the J gene TRBJ2-7, with a weak D call TRBD2 (6 bases). CDR1 is SGHRS, CDR2 YFSETQ, per germline. CDR3 length equals 15 residues. The V and J ends lost 4 bases and 1 base respectively, with 15 bases between them. The CDR3, as DNA: TGCGCCAGCAGCCCCTCGGGGGATACATCCTACGAGCAGTACTTC. This gives the protein CASSPSGDTSYEQYF.

The chain recombines TRBV6-1 with TRBJ1-6, with D unresolved. Germline values: CDR1 MNHNS, CDR2 SASEGT. V lost 2 bases to trimming and J lost 1 base, with 15 bases between them. The CDR3 totals 18 residues. DNA of the CDR3: TGTGCCAGCAGTGAACAGGCCGGATTCTTTTCCTATAATTCACCCCTCCACTTT. It translates to CASSEQAGFFSYNSPLHF.

The rearrangement joins TRBV5-1 to TRBJ2-7; D perhaps matches TRBD1 (6 bases). The CDR3 is 15 amino acids. Germline values: CDR1 SGHRS, CDR2 YFSETQ. The V end lost 4 bases, the J end lost 2 bases, and 16 bases lay between the germline ends. The CDR3 sequence: CASSPQGTTTYEQYF. The CDR3 region has the DNA TGCGCCAGCAGCCCCCAAGGGACAACCACCTACGAGCAGTACTTC.

This clone was recorded once. The rearrangement links TRBV11-2 to TRBJ1-2; D is possibly TRBD1 (5 bases). Germline CDR1 reads SGHAT; CDR2 reads FQNNGV. V was clipped by 2 bases and J by 8 bases, with 15 bases between them. The CDR3 is 14 amino acids. This CDR3 reads CASSLFWRGGGYTF. In DNA form, the CDR3 reads TGTGCCAGCAGCTTATTCTGGAGGGGTGGCGGCTACACCTTC.

CDR3 protein: CASSGSGTLYEQYF. In DNA form, the CDR3 reads TGTGCCAGCAGTGGCTCCGGGACTTTGTACGAGCAGTACTTC. This chain connects TRBV2 to TRBJ2-7; tentatively, D is TRBD2 (6 bases). V lost 4 bases to trimming and J lost 4 bases, with 14 bases between them. Germline V gene lookup returns CDR1 SNHLY and CDR2 FYNNEI. CDR3 length: 14 amino acids.

The genes are TRBV5-1 and TRBJ1-1, with 7 bases identical to TRBD1. Germline CDR1 is SGHRS and CDR2 is YFSETQ. The V gene end was trimmed by 1 base and the J gene end by 1 base; junction bases not matched to a gene: 7. CDR3 size: 16 residues. The DNA for the CDR3 is TGCGCCAGCAGCTTGCGGGACAGTCAGGGGAACACTGAAGCTTTCTTT. As protein: CASSLRDSQGNTEAFF.

This clone showed up just a few times. The V and J genes are TRBV7-2 and TRBJ2-7; possible D gene TRBD1, 5 bases. This CDR3 is 12 amino acids long. Looked up from germline, CDR1 is SGHTA and CDR2 is FQGNSA. Trimming stripped 4 bases from V and 6 bases from J, with 10 bases between. The CDR3: CASSSQGGEQYF. CDR3 coding DNA: TGTGCCAGCAGCTCCCAGGGTGGCGAGCAGTACTTC. Using reference TRBV7-2 and TRBJ2-7 for the parts outside the CDR3, the full variable domain is GAGVSQSPSNKVTEKGKDVELRCDPISGHTALYWYRQSLGQGLEFLIYFQGNSAPDKSGLPSDRFSAERTGGSVSTLTIQRTQQEDSAVYLCASSSQGGEQYFGPGTRLTVT.

The V call is TRBV5-1, the J call TRBJ2-7, with TRBD2 as a possible D gene (5 bases). From germline, CDR1 is SGHRS and CDR2 YFSETQ. V was shortened by 0 bases and J by 3 bases, with 7 bases between the two germline ends. The CDR3 totals 13 residues. CDR3 region: CASSLGGLYEQYF. The DNA for the CDR3 is TGCGCCAGCAGCTTGGGAGGACTCTACGAGCAGTACTTC.

This clone has just one count. The chain couples TRBV30 to TRBJ2-7, with 12 bases identical to TRBD2. CDR1 and CDR2 (germline): GTSNPN, SVGIG (reference sequence). The ends lost 0 bases at V and 0 bases at J; junction bases unmatched: 9. The length of the CDR3 is 18 residues. DNA for the CDR3: TGTGCCTGGAGTGTACGTGCTAGCGGGAGGGAAAGCTCCTACGAGCAGTACTTC. It yields the protein CAWSVRASGRESSYEQYF.

This clone was observed once. This chain joins TRBV20-1 and TRBJ1-1, with D maybe TRBD1 (5 bases). CDR1 and CDR2 (germline): DFQATT, SNEGSKA (reference sequence). This CDR3 spans 15 amino acids. Trimming cost V 3 bases and J 1 base, with 15 bases left between them. In DNA form, the CDR3 reads TGCAGTGCTAGTCCCCCAGGACACGCGAACACTGAAGCTTTCTTT. Protein: CSASPPGHANTEAFF.

The chain uses TRBV6-6 and TRBJ2-2, with D tentatively TRBD2 (6 bases). Trimming removed 7 bases at V and 2 bases at J, with 17 bases between. This CDR3 contains 16 residues. CDR1 is MNHNY, CDR2 SVGAGI, per germline (reference sequence). Here the CDR3 DNA reads TGTGCCAGCACCCTCGCCGGACTACCAAACACCGGGGAGCTGTTTTTT. This encodes CASTLAGLPNTGELFF.

This chain joins TRBV19 and TRBJ1-2; D possibly corresponds to TRBD1 (5 bases). Germline V lookup: CDR1 LNHDA, CDR2 SQIVND (reference sequence). CDR3 size: 16 residues. Trimming removed 6 bases from V and 0 bases from J, with 17 bases in between. The DNA for the CDR3 is TGTGCCAGTAGATCTCCCGGGGGGTCCGCTAACTATGGCTACACCTTC. Translated: CASRSPGGSANYGYTF.

The chain joins TRBV18 to TRBJ1-2; 7 positions match TRBD1. The ends lost 6 bases at V and 7 bases at J; junction bases unmatched: 11. Germline V gene lookup returns CDR1 KGHSH and CDR2 LQKENI. This CDR3 comprises 14 residues. The CDR3 region has the DNA TGTGCCAGCTCCGTATACGGGACAGTCCGTGGCTACACCTTC. It translates to CASSVYGTVRGYTF.

J is TRBJ2-6 and V is TRBV5-1; D may be TRBD1 (5 bases). V lost 2 bases and J 2 bases, leaving 8 bases between the germline ends. CDR1 is SGHRS and CDR2 is YFSETQ in the germline V gene. There are 15 residues in the CDR3. Here the CDR3 reads CASSLKGAGANVLTF. CDR3 coding DNA: TGCGCCAGCAGCTTAAAAGGGGCTGGGGCCAACGTCCTGACTTTC. Looking up the rest from reference TRBV5-1 and TRBJ2-6 gives the full variable domain: KAGVTQTPRYLIKTRGQQVTLSCSPISGHRSVSWYQQTPGQGLQFLFEYFSETQRNKGNFPGRFSGRQFSNSRSEMNVSTLELGDSALYLCASSLKGAGANVLTFGAGSRLTVL.

The chain recombines TRBV3-1 (or the pseudogene TRBV3-2) with TRBJ2-7, with D uncertain. In germline, CDR1 is LGHDT, CDR2 YNNKEL (reference sequence). The CDR3 runs 14 residues. V lost 1 base to trimming and J lost 2 bases, with 9 bases between them. In DNA form, the CDR3 reads TGTGCCAGCAGCCAAGTTTACAGAGCCTACGAGCAGTACTTC. It specifies CASSQVYRAYEQYF.

The chain is built from TRBV30 and TRBJ2-7; D is unresolved. This CDR3 contains 14 residues. Trimming took 4 bases from V and 2 from J, leaving 15 bases between them. Germline lookup yields CDR1 GTSNPN and CDR2 SVGIG (reference sequence). Written as DNA, the CDR3 is TGTGCCTGGACCCGTTTGCGGCCACCCTACGAGCAGTACTTC. Translated: CAWTRLRPPYEQYF.

The V gene is TRBV2, the J gene TRBJ1-1, with D unclear. Germline CDR1 reads SNHLY; CDR2 reads FYNNEI. V lost 8 bases, J lost 0 bases, and 7 bases lay in between. This CDR3 region has 12 residues. CDR3 amino acids: CASGEMNTEAFF. The CDR3, as DNA: TGTGCCAGCGGAGAGATGAACACTGAAGCTTTCTTT.

The V and J genes are TRBV12-3 or TRBV12-4 and TRBJ1-2; unclear D gene. The CDR3 sequence is 13 residues long. The V gene lost 6 bases and the J gene lost 0 bases, with 8 bases spanning the gap. The CDR3 reads CASSRGSNYGYTF. CDR3 sequence (DNA): TGTGCCAGCAGCCGGGGATCTAACTATGGCTACACCTTC.

The gene calls are TRBV2 and TRBJ2-7, with 14 bases identical to TRBD2. The CDR3 length is 15 residues. Germline lookup yields CDR1 SNHLY and CDR2 FYNNEI. V shed 2 bases and J 5 bases; nucleotides not matched to a gene: 2. CDR3 nucleotide sequence: TGTGCCAGCAGTGAAATGGGACTAGCGGGAGACGAGCAGTACTTC. Translated, it gives CASSEMGLAGDEQYF.

The genes are TRBV10-3 and TRBJ2-1; 12 bases fit TRBD1. Looked up from germline, CDR1 is ENHRY and CDR2 is SYGVKD. The CDR3 is 14 amino acids. Unmatched junction bases numbered 3, after V lost 6 bases and J lost 6 bases. In DNA form, the CDR3 reads TGTGCCATCAGGGGACAGGGGGCGGGCAATGAGCAGTTCTTC. Translating it yields CAIRGQGAGNEQFF.

The chain joins TRBV27 to TRBJ1-5; 7 positions agree with TRBD1. The CDR3 is 15 residues long. V lost 5 bases and J lost 3; bases outside the gene matches: 7. Germline lookup yields CDR1 MNHEY and CDR2 SMNVEV (reference sequence). The CDR3 nucleotides are TGTGCCAGCAGTCCCCGGGGACAGCACAATCAGCCCCAGCATTTT. Amino acid sequence: CASSPRGQHNQPQHF.